The T cell receptor beta chain under discussion was sequenced for a study of regulatory T cells in long-lasting Graves disease. Deletions cut 4 bases from V and 0 bases from J, with 9 bases between. This CDR3 has 14 residues. Germline CDR1 is SQVTM and CDR2 is ANQGSEA. Time point of the sample: newly diagnosed GD, antithyroid drugs for less than 3 months. Generation of the TCR library employed RNA extracted from PBMCs. The TCR beta library used iRepertoire HTBI primers with Arm-PCR amplification of CDR3. TCRdb processed the multiplex PCR reads anew with MiXCR; each CDR3 protein has one entry. The table records roughly 420,000 distinct CDR3 sequences, 14% of them present only once. The data also belong to a second study, concerning T cells in Graves' hyperthyroidism and ophthalmopathy. According to that study: Each diagnosis drew on symptoms, thyroxine, TRAb, thyroid ultrasound and orbital computed tomography findings. The HTBI primer set was used in a first-round RT-PCR of the TCR CDR3.

This TCR was sampled from a woman in her forties or fifties with Graves disease. V and J are TRBV29-1 and TRBJ1-4; D is undetermined. The sequencing here drew on peripheral blood mononuclear cells (PBMCs), taken at new diagnosis, from a patient treated with antithyroid drugs. The CDR3 is CSVVAVATNEKLFF. The CDR3 region has the DNA TGCAGCGTTGTCGCGGTTGCAACTAATGAAAAACTGTTTTTT.